These T cell receptor beta chains were read from a single sample in a study of beta chain features in type 1 diabetes. The table came from immunoSEQ multiplex PCR; TCRdb's copy has only in-frame clones and leaves some out. The sample has approximately 150,000 clones, about 13% seen once. Input material: central memory CD4+ T cells from blood. The receptors stem from a man aged 18 to 29 with type 1 diabetes. The CDR3 runs from the conserved cysteine through the conserved F or W. D genes are given only for firm matches. Clone size is stated in some rows and not others, as once, few, many or a class when expanded.

j_gene,d_gene,v_gene,abundance,CDR3nt,CDR3aa
TRBJ1-2,.,TRBV18,few,TGTGCCAGTTCAAGGGTTGACGGCTACACCTTC,CASSRVDGYTF
TRBJ1-2,.,TRBV2,.,TGTGCCAGGGGAGCCAGGGGTAGAAACTATGGCTACACCTTC,CARGARGRNYGYTF
TRBJ2-7,.,TRBV6-5,few,TGTGCCAGCAGTTACTCTTCTCGTGAGCAGTACTTC,CASSYSSREQYF
TRBJ1-1,.,TRBV7-9,few,TGTGCCAGCAGCGACGGACAGTACACTGAAGCTTTCTTT,CASSDGQYTEAFF
TRBJ2-7,.,TRBV6-1,.,TGTGCCAGCAGCCCCAGGACAGACCTCTACGAGCAGTACTTC,CASSPRTDLYEQYF
TRBJ2-1,TRBD2,TRBV19,few,TGTGCCAGTAGTATTCCTAGCGGGGGCCAATACAATGAGCAGTTCTTC,CASSIPSGGQYNEQFF
TRBJ1-1,.,TRBV30,few,TGTGCCTGGAGTTCTCGGTTGTGGAGACAGAGCAATTCTGAAGCTTTCTTT,CAWSSRLWRQSNSEAFF
TRBJ2-3,.,TRBV5-1,few,TGCGCCAGCAGCCTTGCAGGGACCACAGATACGCAGTATTTT,CASSLAGTTDTQYF
TRBJ1-2,.,TRBV6-4,.,TGTGCCAGCAGTCCGGGGCAGACTAACTATGGCTACACCTTC,CASSPGQTNYGYTF
TRBJ2-2,TRBD2,TRBV9,.,TGTGCCAGCAGCATCCGGGACGGGAGGACCGGGGAGCTGTTTTTT,CASSIRDGRTGELFF
TRBJ1-2,TRBD1,TRBV28,few,TGTGCCAGCAGCTCCCGCGGACAGGGATGGGGCTACACCTTC,CASSSRGQGWGYTF
TRBJ2-2,.,TRBV18,few,TGTGCCAGCTCGACCGGGACCTTTAACACCGGGGAGCTGTTTTTT,CASSTGTFNTGELFF
TRBJ1-1,.,TRBV6-1,.,TGTGCCAGCAGTGCTCGCCTGAACACTGAAGCTTTCTTT,CASSARLNTEAFF
TRBJ1-1,.,TRBV2,.,TGTGCCAGCAGGGACCAGGGGAACACTGAAGCTTTCTTT,CASRDQGNTEAFF
TRBJ1-1,.,TRBV6-1,few,TGTGCCAGCTACTCCCAGGGTGAAGCTTTCTTT,CASYSQGEAFF
TRBJ2-5,.,TRBV9,few,TGTGCCAGCAGCGTAGGGGCCGGTGGGGAGACCCAGTACTTC,CASSVGAGGETQYF
TRBJ2-7,.,TRBV30,.,TGTGCCTGGAGTTTGGGGTACTCCTACGAGCAGTACTTC,CAWSLGYSYEQYF